These T cell receptor beta chains were read from a single sample in a study of T cells after yellow fever vaccination. TCRdb reanalysed the 5' RACE reads using MiXCR and keeps one entry per CDR3 protein. In the table there are about 500,000 distinct CDR3 sequences, 17% of which are singletons. The material was PBMCs, obtained about 5 days after the first yellow fever vaccination. Source of these receptors: a young man who received the YFV17D yellow fever vaccine. The CDR3 runs from the conserved cysteine through the conserved F or W. The D gene is left open where the match is weak. Rows give clone size only sometimes, using once, few, many, or a class for an expanded clone.

cdr3_nt	cdr3_aa	d_call	clone_size	v_call	j_call
TGCGCCAGCAGCCCCAGACCCGACGAAGGCACTGAAGCTTTCTTT	CASSPRPDEGTEAFF	-	-	TRBV5-1	TRBJ1-1
TGCAGTGCCCGCGGGGGGAGATCTAGCACAGATACGCAGTATTTT	CSARGGRSSTDTQYF	TRBD2	few	TRBV20-1	TRBJ2-3
TGCGCCAGCAGTGAGTCGACAGTCTGGGAGACCCAGTACTTC	CASSESTVWETQYF	-	-	TRBV10-2	TRBJ2-5
TGTGCCAGCAGATCCTACCCAGGGTTGAACACTGAAGCTTTCTTT	CASRSYPGLNTEAFF	-	few	TRBV12-3/TRBV12-4	TRBJ1-1
TGTGCCAGCAGCCCGGGGTGGGGAGATGGCTACACCTTC	CASSPGWGDGYTF	-	few	TRBV11-2	TRBJ1-2
TGCGCCAGCAGTTTTACTCCCACTGGAACTAGCACAGATACGCAGTATTTT	CASSFTPTGTSTDTQYF	-	-	TRBV5-1	TRBJ2-3
TGCGCCAGCAGCCTCGGAACAGGGGCCCATAATTCACCCCTCCACTTT	CASSLGTGAHNSPLHF	TRBD1	-	TRBV5-1	TRBJ1-6
TGTGCCAGCAGCCAGCCAGGCGGGGAGCTGTTTTTT	CASSQPGGELFF	-	few	TRBV3-1	TRBJ2-2
TGTGCCAGCAGTGCCGGGGCCCTCACAGATACGCAGTATTTT	CASSAGALTDTQYF	-	few	TRBV11-2	TRBJ2-3
TGTGCCAGCAGCATGACTAGTCTGGAGACCCAGTACTTC	CASSMTSLETQYF	-	few	TRBV11-2	TRBJ2-5
TGTGCCAGCAGTTTAGCGCGACGACAAGGACCTTTCTTT	CASSLARRQGPFF	-	many	TRBV12-3/TRBV12-4	TRBJ1-1
TGTGCCAGCAGCTCGGACAGAGGTGGGGGGGAACTCTTC	CASSSDRGGGELF	-	few	TRBV12-3/TRBV12-4	TRBJ1-2
TGTGCCAGCAAAAAAGGGGGGGCCGCAGATACGCAGTATTTT	CASKKGGAADTQYF	-	few	TRBV7-2	TRBJ2-3
TGTGCCAGCACACGGACGAACTATGGCTACACCTTC	CASTRTNYGYTF	-	-	TRBV12-3/TRBV12-4	TRBJ1-2
TGCGCCAGCAGCCGGAACCCTCGGGACATCTCTGGGGCCAACGTCCTGACTTTC	CASSRNPRDISGANVLTF	-	many	TRBV5-1	TRBJ2-6
TGTGCCAGCAGCTTACCTACTAGCGGGGGGTATGGCTCCTACAATGAGCAGTTCTTC	CASSLPTSGGYGSYNEQFF	TRBD2	-	TRBV7-8	TRBJ2-1
TGTGCCACCAGTCCCACTAGCGGGGCGCAGGAGACCCAGTACTTC	CATSPTSGAQETQYF	TRBD2	-	TRBV24-1	TRBJ2-5
TGCGCCAGCAGCCGAGAAGGATCAGATACGCAGTATTTT	CASSREGSDTQYF	-	many	TRBV5-1	TRBJ2-3
TGTGCCAGCAGTACCTGGTGGGACAGCGCCGAAAACATTCAGTACTTC	CASSTWWDSAENIQYF	TRBD1	few	TRBV27	TRBJ2-4
TGCGCCAGCAGCTTGAGGTATCTGGCTGGGGCCAACGTCCTGACTTTC	CASSLRYLAGANVLTF	-	few	TRBV5-1	TRBJ2-6
TGTGCCAGCAGTTTGAGGCCCCAGACAGGGGAAAAAGAGTACTTC	CASSLRPQTGEKEYF	TRBD1	few	TRBV12-3/TRBV12-4	TRBJ2-7
TGTGCCAGCAGCTTATCAGGGGTCACTGAAGCTTTCTTT	CASSLSGVTEAFF	-	many	TRBV7-2	TRBJ1-1
TGCAGTGCTAGTCTAGCTTTCTTT	CSASLAFF	-	many	TRBV20-1	TRBJ1-1
TGTGCCTGGAGTGTAGGGGTGGACCAGCCCCAGCATTTT	CAWSVGVDQPQHF	-	few	TRBV30	TRBJ1-5
TGCGCCAGCAGCCCCGGCTTTGACCGAGGGGAAAAACTGTTTTTT	CASSPGFDRGEKLFF	-	-	TRBV4-3	TRBJ1-4
TGTGCCAGCAGCCAAGCAGACAAGGGGCCAAATGAGCAGTTCTTC	CASSQADKGPNEQFF	-	few	TRBV4-2	TRBJ2-1
TGTGCCAGCATCCTGCTCCGGGGGGGGGGCACAGATACGCAGTATTTT	CASILLRGGGTDTQYF	TRBD2	few	TRBV7-9	TRBJ2-3
TGCAGTGCTCGCCGGGACAGGAGCGGCGGGGAGCTGTTTTTT	CSARRDRSGGELFF	TRBD1	few	TRBV20-1	TRBJ2-2
TGTGCCAGCATCCTGAGCTCTGGGGCCAACGTCCTGACTTTC	CASILSSGANVLTF	-	-	TRBV12-3/TRBV12-4	TRBJ2-6
TGCAGTGCTGCCTCAGGGCCCCCAGATGAAAAACTGTTTTTT	CSAASGPPDEKLFF	-	-	TRBV20-1	TRBJ1-4
TGTGCCAGCAGCTCGGGACAGGGGGCCCGCGGCTACACCTTC	CASSSGQGARGYTF	TRBD1	few	TRBV7-2	TRBJ1-2
TGTGCCAGCTCACCAAAGGCGGGAGGCTACACCTTC	CASSPKAGGYTF	-	few	TRBV18	TRBJ1-2
TGTGCCAGCAGTTACGCCCCGGGACAAAATGAAAAACTGTTTTTT	CASSYAPGQNEKLFF	-	-	TRBV6-5	TRBJ1-4
TGTGCCACAGAATCAGACAGGTACAAAGTTAACTATGGCTACACCTTC	CATESDRYKVNYGYTF	-	few	TRBV10-3	TRBJ1-2
TGCGCCAGCAGCCAAGCGGGGGGTGACACCGGGGAGCTGTTTTTT	CASSQAGGDTGELFF	TRBD2	many	TRBV3-1	TRBJ2-2
TGTGCCAGCAGCATAACAGGGGGACTCGGGGAGACCCAGTACTTC	CASSITGGLGETQYF	TRBD1	-	TRBV7-2	TRBJ2-5
TGTGCCAGCAGCTCCCCGTTGGGCCGTAGGAGCTCCTACAATGAGCAGTTCTTC	CASSSPLGRRSSYNEQFF	-	-	TRBV11-2	TRBJ2-1
TGTGCCAGCAGCCTCAGGCTCCCCTGGGGCTATGGCTACACCTTC	CASSLRLPWGYGYTF	-	-	TRBV7-2	TRBJ1-2
TGTGCCACCGGAGGTAGAGCGGGGGGCCTTTACAATGAGCAGTTCTTC	CATGGRAGGLYNEQFF	TRBD2	-	TRBV24-1	TRBJ2-1
TGCAGTGCTAGGCGGACAGGGGGAAGGGATGAGCAGTTCTTC	CSARRTGGRDEQFF	TRBD1	few	TRBV20-1	TRBJ2-1
TGTGCCAGCAGCTTAGGAGGGTACCTAATAACGGACACTGAAGCTTTCTTT	CASSLGGYLITDTEAFF	-	few	TRBV7-6	TRBJ1-1
TGTGCCAGCAGTTTAGGGGACAGGGAATACAATGAGCAGTTCTTC	CASSLGDREYNEQFF	TRBD1	few	TRBV12-3/TRBV12-4	TRBJ2-1
TGTGCCAGCAGTTACTTCCCAACAGGGGCTGAAGCTTTCTTT	CASSYFPTGAEAFF	TRBD1	-	TRBV6-2/TRBV6-3	TRBJ1-1
TGTGCCAGCACCCTAGCGCTGAGGTACAATGAGCAGTTCTTC	CASTLALRYNEQFF	-	-	TRBV11-2	TRBJ2-1
TGTGCCAGCAGCTTAGTTACGGGGGGTTTGACCACAGATACGCAGTATTTT	CASSLVTGGLTTDTQYF	TRBD2	-	TRBV7-8	TRBJ2-3
TGTGCCAGCAGTTCCTCGGGGATTGGGGATGATGGCTACACCTTC	CASSSSGIGDDGYTF	-	once	TRBV28	TRBJ1-2
TGTGCCACCAGCGCTCCCGGGACTAATAATGAAAAACTGTTTTTT	CATSAPGTNNEKLFF	-	-	TRBV15	TRBJ1-4
TGCGCCAGCAGCTCTGAACGGGGCGGTGAAAAACTGTTTTTT	CASSSERGGEKLFF	-	-	TRBV5-1	TRBJ1-4